The clone carrying this T cell receptor (beta chain) was picked up a small number of times. The sample originates from a study of blood T cell repertoires in COVID-19. Overall study: The cDNA or gDNA used as material had been derived from T cells, B-cell-depleted T cells, or PBMCs.

V trimming: 6 bases; J trimming: 3 bases; junction bases outside the gene matches: 4. The CDR3 sequence is 13 residues long. Germline values: CDR1 SGHTA, CDR2 FQGNSA. In the source study's methods: Using reference gene primer amplification, nucleated cell counts were estimated. Measured with immunoSEQ multiplex PCR; TCRdb has only the in-frame clones, and not every one. For V, J and clone size, that table is used; D and trimming come from the DNA. The sample lists 250,000 to 300,000 clones; about 89% were seen once. Sequences were obtained from peripheral blood. The sequence came from a man aged 50-59 years with acute or convalescent COVID-19. The V gene is TRBV7-2, the J gene TRBJ1-2; 7 bases line up with TRBD1. CDR3 sequence (DNA): TGTGCCAGCAGATCCGGGACAGACTATGGCTACACCTTC. Protein product: CASRSGTDYGYTF.